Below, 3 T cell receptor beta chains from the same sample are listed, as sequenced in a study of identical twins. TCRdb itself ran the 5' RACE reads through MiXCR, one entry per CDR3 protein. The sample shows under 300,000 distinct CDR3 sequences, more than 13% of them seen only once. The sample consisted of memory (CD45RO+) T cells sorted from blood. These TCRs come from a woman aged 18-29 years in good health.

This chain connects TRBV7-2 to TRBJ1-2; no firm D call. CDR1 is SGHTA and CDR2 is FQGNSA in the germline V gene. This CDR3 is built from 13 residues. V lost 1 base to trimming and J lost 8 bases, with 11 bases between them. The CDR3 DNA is TGTGCCAGCAGCTTAGTTGGAGTAGGCGGCTACACCTTC. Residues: CASSLVGVGGYTF.

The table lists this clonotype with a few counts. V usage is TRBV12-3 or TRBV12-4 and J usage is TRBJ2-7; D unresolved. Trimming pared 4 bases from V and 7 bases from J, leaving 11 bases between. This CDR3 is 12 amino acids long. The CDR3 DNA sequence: TGTGCCAGCAGTTGGGCCGATAGAGAGCAGTACTTC. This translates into CASSWADREQYF.

The CDR3 DNA follows: TGTGCCAGCAGCCCCCGGGGGATTTCCTACGAGCAGTACTTC. Its translation: CASSPRGISYEQYF. V gene TRBV7-6 combines with J gene TRBJ2-7; TRBD2 is a possible D gene (6 bases). Germline values: CDR1 SGHVS, CDR2 FNYEAQ. V was cut by 5 bases and J by 1 base, with 12 bases left in between. This CDR3 has 14 residues.